These 30 T cell receptor beta chains came from one sample sequenced in a study of tumor-infiltrating lymphocytes in primary liver carcinoma. Researchers generated TCR beta cDNA from around 510 ng of total RNA, relying on a constant-region primer. Three nested multiplex PCR rounds of slightly modified ARM-PCR generated TCR beta libraries. Primers for the first two PCR rounds were TRBV1-TRBV30 forward primers and a C-beta reverse primer (roughly 10 cycles per round). One entry per CDR3 protein results from TCRdb running MiXCR on the multiplex PCR reads. Here the sample spans under 200,000 distinct CDR3 sequences, about 65% being singletons. The blood RNA (from unsorted whole blood) was obtained, and germline DNA was also extracted. The sample comprised peripheral blood. These receptors all stem from a woman aged 55-70 years with primary liver carcinoma and hepatitis B virus infection.

This clonotype was recorded many times. V gene TRBV12-5 combines with J gene TRBJ1-1; possible D gene TRBD1, 6 bases. Trimming stripped 1 base from V and 0 bases from J, with 9 bases between. The CDR3 has 15 amino acids. CDR1 is LGHNT and CDR2 is FRNRAP in the germline V gene. The CDR3 sequence: CASGLATGMNTEAFF. The CDR3 DNA sequence: TGTGCTAGTGGTTTGGCGACAGGAATGAACACTGAAGCTTTCTTT.

About this clonotype itself: This may be a read error, as it is one base from a much larger clone. The chain couples TRBV4-1 to TRBJ1-1; D uncertain. This CDR3 has 15 amino acids. In germline, CDR1 is MGHRA, CDR2 YSYEKL. V gave up 3 bases and J gave up 4 bases, with 15 bases separating them. The CDR3 sequence: CASSHSRGLVTEAFF. DNA for the CDR3: TGCGCCAGCAGCCACTCGCGGGGATTGGTCACTGAAGCTTTCTTT.

With regard to this clonotype: This may arise from a read error, as a much more abundant clone is one base away. This chain links TRBV10-2 with TRBJ1-1; tentative D call: TRBD1 (5 bases). Germline CDR1 and CDR2: WSHSY and SAAADI. The V gene lost 3 bases and the J gene lost 7 bases, with 12 bases spanning the gap. CDR3 length: 13 amino acids. The CDR3 reads CASSDGTLSEAFF. For the CDR3, the DNA is TGCGCCAGCAGTGATGGGACCCTAAGTGAAGCTTTCTTT.

This clonotype was observed many times. This chain uses TRBV6-1 with TRBJ1-1; no firm D call. This CDR3 spans 13 amino acids. Germline V gene sequence: CDR1 MNHNS, CDR2 SASEGT. V lost 4 bases and J 4 bases, leaving 10 bases between the germline ends. CDR3 loop: CASSVIHGTEAFF. DNA of the CDR3: TGTGCCAGCAGTGTCATCCACGGCACTGAAGCTTTCTTT.

Comments on this clonotype: The junction shows a germline mismatch at one end, possibly a read error. This sequence joins TRBV11-1 and TRBJ2-1, with 8 bases lining up with TRBD1. CDR1 SGHAT and CDR2 FQDESV come from the germline V gene (reference sequence). The CDR3 loop spans 15 amino acids. This chain's CDR3 is CACSPPTGVINEQLF. The DNA for the CDR3 is TGTGCATGCAGCCCGCCGACAGGGGTGATCAATGAGCAGCTCTTC.

This chain joins TRBV11-2 and TRBJ2-7; 10 bases map to TRBD2. The germline gives CDR1 SGHAT, CDR2 FQNNGV. This CDR3 is 13 amino acids long. CDR3 nucleotides: TGTGACAGTAGCAGCCTAGCGGGAGTACAGCAGTACTTC. It specifies CDSSSLAGVQQYF.

Note on this clonotype: At one end the junction does not follow the germline gene, possibly because of a read error. The chain recombines TRBV7-8 with TRBJ2-5, with TRBD2 matching over 7 bases. The CDR3 runs 12 residues. Germline V CDR1 and CDR2: SGHVS, FQNEAQ. In DNA, the CDR3 is TGTGCCAACAGCTTAGGTGGGGACTACGGGTACTTC. It specifies CANSLGGDYGYF. The variable domain in full, completed from reference TRBV7-8 and TRBJ2-5, reads GAGVSQSPRYKVAKRGQDVALRCDPISGHVSLFWYQQALGQGPEFLTYFQNEAQLDKSGLPSDRFFAERPEGSVSTLKIQRTQQEDSAVYLCANSLGGDYGYFGPGTRLLVL.

On this clonotype itself: One base away lies a much larger clone, so this may be a sequencing read error. The chain links TRBV12-3 or TRBV12-4 to TRBJ2-1; 10 nucleotides line up with TRBD2. The ends lost 6 bases at V and 3 bases at J; junction bases unmatched: 14. The CDR3 is 18 residues long. CDR3 nucleotide sequence: TGTGCCAGCAGCTCAAGCGGGAGGGTGATAGACTTCTACAATGAGCAGTTCTTC. Amino acids: CASSSSGRVIDFYNEQFF.

The chain is built from TRBV5-1 and TRBJ2-1, with D perhaps matching TRBD1 or TRBD2 (6 bases each). V was shortened by 4 bases and J by 8 bases, with 22 bases between the two germline ends. This CDR3 has 16 residues. In germline, CDR1 is SGHRS, CDR2 YFSETQ. The CDR3 coding sequence is TGCGCCAGCAGCCCGGAGGGGGTGCCCCGATACGATGAGCAGTTCTTC. It codes for CASSPEGVPRYDEQFF.

Regarding this clonotype: A junction end diverges from the germline sequence, so it may reflect a read error. The genes are TRBV11-1 and TRBJ2-1, with 12 bases aligning to TRBD2. The CDR3 contains 18 residues. Looked up from germline, CDR1 is SGHAT and CDR2 is FQDESV (reference sequence). The CDR3 region is CAKTFRASGRAHSDEKFF. CDR3 bases: TGTGCCAAGACATTCCGGGCTAGCGGGAGGGCTCATAGTGATGAGAAGTTCTTC.

Of note for this clonotype: One end of the junction does not line up with germline, which may come from a read error. V is TRBV11-2 and J is TRBJ2-1; 8 nucleotides match TRBD2. The CDR3 is 17 amino acids. The germline CDR1 and CDR2 sequences are SGHAT and FQNNGV. The CDR3 here is CASSTGSGDPCYNEQFF. The CDR3 DNA reads TGCGCCAGCAGCACTGGTAGCGGGGACCCTTGCTACAATGAGCAGTTCTTC.

The rearrangement links TRBV6-6 to TRBJ1-5; D is perhaps TRBD1 (5 bases). The CDR3 consists of 18 residues. Germline loops: CDR1 MNHNY, CDR2 SVGAGI (reference sequence). V lost 10 bases and J lost 3, with 28 bases in between. The CDR3 sequence is CANSYSPELGGINQPQHF. The CDR3 DNA follows: TGTGCCAACAGCTACTCGCCGGAACTCGGGGGGATCAATCAGCCCCAGCATTTT.

Turning to this clonotype: Since no conserved phenylalanine or tryptophan closes the CDR3, a read error is the likely cause. The CDR3 sequence is CASSYSHGSGRGTQYL. CDR3 DNA sequence: TGTGCCAGCAGCTACTCCCATGGTAGCGGGAGAGGGACCCAGTACCTC. J is TRBJ2-5 and V is TRBV11-2; 9 nucleotides match TRBD2. CDR1 is SGHAT and CDR2 is FQNNGV in the germline V gene. The CDR3 contains 16 residues. Losses at the gene ends were 4 bases for V and 7 bases for J; bases not matched to a gene: 13.

This clonotype was observed many times. This rearrangement joins TRBV12-3 or TRBV12-4 to TRBJ2-5, with TRBD2 as a possible D gene (6 bases). This CDR3 spans 15 amino acids. Trimming took off 4 bases at V and 7 bases at J, with 19 bases between the two ends. The CDR3 nucleotides are TGTGCCAGCAGTTCCGGGACTGCGGAGGGAGGGACCCAGTACTTC. Translating gives CASSSGTAEGGTQYF.

The chain employs TRBV11-2 and TRBJ2-3; D ambiguous. V lost 8 bases and J 5 bases, leaving 17 bases between the germline ends. This CDR3 has 14 amino acids. Germline-derived CDR1 and CDR2 are SGHAT and FQNNGV. This CDR3 reads CASGPSRSGDTQYF. DNA of the CDR3: TGTGCCAGCGGACCGAGCAGGAGTGGAGATACGCAGTATTTT.

This clonotype was found many times. One end of the junction is discordant with germline, which a read error may explain. The chain couples TRBV12-3 or TRBV12-4 to TRBJ1-2, with 9 bases aligning to TRBD1. The CDR3 has 15 amino acids. Here the CDR3 reads CASRLGGQGNYGYTF. The CDR3 nucleotides are TGTGCCAGCAGGTTAGGGGGACAGGGTAACTATGGCTACACCTTC.

Of note for this clonotype: Its ends do not fully match the called genes, so a read error is possible. The chain recombines TRBV11-2 with TRBJ2-5, with D possibly being TRBD1 (6 bases). The germline V gene has CDR1 SGHAT and CDR2 FQNNGV. This CDR3 spans 16 amino acids. The CDR3 loop reads CANSLAVGGWQETQYF. The CDR3 DNA sequence: TGTGCCAACAGCTTAGCTGTTGGGGGCTGGCAAGAGACCCAGTACTTC.

This clonotype was counted a few times. The CDR3 DNA reads as TGTGCCAGCAGCCAAGGGTCCGTCGGACTAGCGGCCCCGGGGGATACGCAGTATTTT. Translating it yields CASSQGSVGLAAPGDTQYF. This rearrangement joins TRBV4-2 to TRBJ2-3; 10 bases agree with TRBD2. The CDR3 sequence is 19 residues long. The germline V gene has CDR1 LGHNA and CDR2 YNFKEQ. The J segment lost 6 bases and the V segment lost 1 base, leaving 16 bases of the junction unmatched.

The rearrangement links TRBV7-9 to TRBJ2-7, with D possibly TRBD2 on 7 matching bases. Germline CDR1 reads SEHNR; CDR2 reads FQNEAQ (reference sequence). Trimming stripped 4 bases from V and 4 bases from J, with 23 bases between. CDR3 length: 17 amino acids. The CDR3: CASSSRGLGGGSYEQYF. Written as DNA, the CDR3 is TGTGCCAGCAGCTCCCGCGGTCTGGGGGGGGGCTCTTACGAGCAGTACTTC.

CDR3 sequence reads: CSVQDSFNEQYF. CDR3 nucleotides: TGCAGCGTTCAGGACAGCTTCAATGAGCAGTACTTC. The rearrangement uses TRBV29-1 and TRBJ2-1, with D possibly TRBD1 on 6 matching bases. The closer fit of TRBJ2-7 to the DNA end suggests the J call may be wrong. There are 12 residues in the CDR3. CDR1 is SQVTM, CDR2 ANQGSEA, per germline.

As regards this clonotype: This may stem from a read error, because a much larger clone lies one nucleotide away. The CDR3 DNA sequence: TGTGCCAGCAGTTACGGTGCAGGGGTAAGAGAGGAGGGAGCTCGGGCTTTCTTT. Protein sequence: CASSYGAGVREEGARAFF. The gene calls are TRBV6-6 and TRBJ1-1, with TRBD1 as a possible D gene (6 bases). The CDR3 totals 18 residues. The germline V gene has CDR1 MNHNY and CDR2 SVGAGI (reference sequence). The V gene lost 2 bases and the J gene lost 11 bases, with 30 bases spanning the gap.

About this clonotype itself: Mismatch with germline at one junction end may stem from a read error. The DNA of the CDR3 is TGCGCCAGCGGCTTGGACGTGGGGGATGAGCAGTTCTTC. It translates to CASGLDVGDEQFF. The chain carries TRBV5-1 and TRBJ2-1; D may be TRBD1 or TRBD2 (5 bases each). CDR1 SGHRS and CDR2 YFSETQ come from the germline V gene. The CDR3 is 13 amino acids.

Concerning this clonotype itself: One junction end does not reproduce the germline sequence, and a read error may be involved. The V gene is TRBV5-1, the J gene TRBJ2-2; D is unresolved. Per germline, CDR1 SGHRS and CDR2 YFSETQ. The CDR3 contains 14 residues. CDR3 protein: CASSFNRNAGELFF. The CDR3, as DNA: TGCGCCAGCAGCTTTAATAGGAACGCCGGGGAGCTGTTTTTT.

This clonotype was seen a single time. A read error may explain this, as a much larger clone is one base away. The V and J genes are TRBV6-5 and TRBJ1-2; maybe TRBD1 (5 bases). This CDR3 is 14 amino acids long. The germline gives CDR1 MNHEY, CDR2 SVGAGI. The CDR3 DNA follows: TGTGTCAGCAGTTTCGGGGGACGGAACTATGGCTACACCTTC. Amino acid sequence: CVSSFGGRNYGYTF.

This clonotype was seen a single time. A single base separates this from a much larger clone, so it may be a read error. The chain carries TRBV13 and TRBJ2-1, with 9 bases identical to TRBD2. This CDR3 is built from 17 residues. CDR1 is PRHDT, CDR2 FYEKMQ, per germline (reference sequence). The CDR3 is CVSSLGLRGAGGNEQFF. The CDR3 bases are TGTGTCAGCAGCTTAGGGCTACGGGGTGCGGGAGGGAATGAGCAGTTCTTC. The entire variable domain, with the rest obtained from reference TRBV13 and TRBJ2-1, is as follows: AAGVIQSPRHLIKEKRETATLKCYPIPRHDTVYWYQQGPGQDPQFLISFYEKMQSDKGSIPDRFSAQQFSDYHSELNMSSLELGDSALYFCVSSLGLRGAGGNEQFFGPGTRLTVL.

There are many counts of this clonotype. The chain uses TRBV4-2 and TRBJ2-2; 7 bases match TRBD1. The trim removed 0 bases at V and 3 bases at J, leaving 1 base unmatched. CDR1 LGHNA and CDR2 YNFKEQ come from the germline V gene. There are 15 residues in the CDR3. The CDR3 spells CASSQDRGYTGELFF. CDR3 DNA sequence: TGTGCCAGCAGCCAAGACAGGGGGTACACCGGGGAGCTGTTTTTT.

In this sample, this clonotype turned up many times. This sequence joins TRBV5-4 and TRBJ2-1; 9 bases line up with TRBD2. CDR1 is SGHNT, CDR2 YYREEE, per germline (reference sequence). V lost 4 bases to trimming and J lost 1 base; unmatched junction nucleotides: 9. This CDR3 has 17 residues. DNA for the CDR3: TGTGCCAGCAGCCGCCGCGCGGGAGGGCCTTCCTACAATGAGCAGTTCTTC. Protein: CASSRRAGGPSYNEQFF.

This clonotype has a count of ten or more. The chain links TRBV6-1 to TRBJ2-5; 8 bases are shared with TRBD1. The germline CDR1 and CDR2 sequences are MNHNS and SASEGT. After removal of 5 bases from V and 7 bases from J, the junction contained 15 bases not matched to a gene. The CDR3 sequence is 16 residues long. CDR3 nucleotides: TGTGCCAGCAGTCCGTCCGGGACAGGAGCCGAGGGGACCCAGTACTTC. Its translation: CASSPSGTGAEGTQYF.

This clonotype was observed at least ten times. The chain uses TRBV6-1 and TRBJ2-7; possible D gene TRBD2, 6 bases. Germline V gene sequence: CDR1 MNHNS, CDR2 SASEGT. This CDR3 is 13 amino acids long. V was cut by 6 bases and J by 3 bases, with 12 bases left in between. CDR3 region: CASSFGGFYEQYF. Here the CDR3 DNA reads TGTGCCAGCAGCTTCGGAGGGTTCTACGAGCAGTACTTC.

With regard to this clonotype: At one of its ends the junction is not consistent with the germline gene, which may arise from a read error. The chain links TRBV29-1 to TRBJ1-1; D is unclear. The germline CDR1 and CDR2 sequences are SQVTM and ANQGSEA. This CDR3 comprises 14 residues. CDR3 DNA sequence: TGCAGCGTTGAAGATTTTGGTGGGTACACTGAGGCTCTCTTT. Translated: CSVEDFGGYTEALF.